The entry below gives a single T cell receptor beta chain sequence along with its context. Antigen: not known. The data are from a study of T cells expressing NK-cell markers. Turning to the study itself: HCMV serostatus: seven of eight sequenced donors positive, one negative.

Using the 5' RACE reads, TCRdb records one entry per CDR3 protein without DNA. Its listing shows 20,000 or so distinct CDR3 sequences. CDR1 and CDR2 from the germline V gene are SQVTM and ANQGSEA. CDR3 length equals 14 residues. Broader study findings: Where a handful of donors were concerned, these clonotypes also led the CD3+CD56-NKG2C+ fraction. The dominant NKG2C+ clonotypes represented about 1.0-7.5% of CD8+ T cells in six donors.

The rearrangement joins TRBV29-1 to TRBJ1-2. The sample taken for sequencing was blood T cells: a sorted CD56 or NKG2C T cell subset, CD4+ or CD8+ T cells, or bulk PBMC T cells (not recorded which). The receptor comes from a man aged 18-75 years in good health. The CDR3 is CSVAVLRVLDGYTF.